The 22 T cell receptor beta chains below were found in one sample sequenced in a study of blood T cell repertoires in COVID-19 (dated by TCRdb to 2020 to 2022). Libraries were made using the immunoSEQ multiplex PCR assay. In TCRdb, the immuneACCESS table is reduced to in-frame sequences with V and J assigned. These tables do not hold every clone; where another copy was compared, an unresolved V gene accounts for under half, and the others remain unexplained. The sample contains just under 250,000 clones, around 86% of them found a single time. The ten largest clones capture 2.5% to 3.5% of the sample. Source material: peripheral blood. The receptors derive from a woman aged 30 to 39 who had recovered from COVID-19.

This clone was found a few times. This chain uses TRBV7-9 with TRBJ1-2; D ambiguous. This CDR3 comprises 16 residues. V was pared by 5 bases and J by 4 bases, with 20 bases between. Germline V gives CDR1 SEHNR, CDR2 FQNEAQ (reference sequence). CDR3 in amino acids: CASSLESMGSFYGYTF. In nucleotides, the CDR3 is TGTGCCAGCAGCCTAGAAAGTATGGGCAGCTTCTATGGCTACACCTTC.

In its sample, this clone was seen once. The CDR3 DNA reads TGTGCCAGTCGAAGGGACACAGCTAACTATGGCTACACCTTC. Its translation: CASRRDTANYGYTF. The genes are TRBV27 and TRBJ1-2; D is perhaps TRBD1 (6 bases). CDR1 and CDR2 (germline): MNHEY, SMNVEV (reference sequence). The CDR3 length is 14 residues. V was clipped by 9 bases and J by 0 bases, with 14 bases between them.

The table lists this clone with a few counts. This chain joins TRBV9 and TRBJ1-5; D is undetermined. The V end was cut by 0 bases, the J end by 3 bases, with 7 bases between. CDR1 is SGDLS, CDR2 YYNGEE, per germline. The CDR3 is 14 residues long. The CDR3 DNA reads as TGTGCCAGCAGCGTAGAGGGAGACAATCAGCCCCAGCATTTT. It codes for CASSVEGDNQPQHF. The full variable domain, with the rest looked up from reference TRBV9 and TRBJ1-5, is DSGVTQTPKHLITATGQRVTLRCSPRSGDLSVYWYQQSLDQGLQFLIQYYNGEERAKGNILERFSAQQFPDLHSELNLSSLELGDSALYFCASSVEGDNQPQHFGDGTRLSIL.

The rearrangement links TRBV7-9 to TRBJ1-2; D unresolved. Trimming cost V 5 bases and J 3 bases, with 22 bases left between them. Germline V CDR1 and CDR2: SEHNR, FQNEAQ (reference sequence). CDR3 length equals 17 residues. CDR3: CASSPGGPPSEDYGYTF. The CDR3 region has the DNA TGTGCCAGCAGCCCCGGAGGTCCCCCTTCGGAGGACTATGGCTACACCTTC.

J is TRBJ1-1 and V is TRBV6-5; a possible D gene is TRBD1 (5 bases). From germline, CDR1 is MNHEY and CDR2 SVGAGI. Trimming took 7 bases from V and 8 from J, leaving 14 bases between them. The CDR3 is 12 residues long. CDR3 sequence reads: CASISLGQEAFF. The CDR3 DNA follows: TGTGCCAGCATCTCTTTGGGGCAGGAAGCTTTCTTT.

This chain links TRBV7-3 with TRBJ2-1; 13 bases match TRBD2. V gave up 3 bases and J gave up 2 bases; unmatched junction bases: 10. Looked up from germline, CDR1 is SGHTA and CDR2 is FQGTGA. The CDR3 has 19 amino acids. The CDR3 bases are TGTGCCAGCAGCTTGAGAAGTACTAGCGGGGGGGCGGCCTACAATGAGCAGTTCTTC. It yields the protein CASSLRSTSGGAAYNEQFF. The complete variable domain, with remaining parts taken from reference TRBV7-3 and TRBJ2-1, reads GAGVSQTPSNKVTEKGKYVELRCDPISGHTALYWYRQSLGQGPEFLIYFQGTGAADDSGLPNDRFFAVRPEGSVSTLKIQRTERGDSAVYLCASSLRSTSGGAAYNEQFFGPGTRLTVL.

The V call is TRBV5-4, the J call TRBJ2-3, with 9 positions matching TRBD2. The CDR3 loop spans 17 amino acids. V lost 3 bases and J lost 9; bases outside the gene matches: 17. The germline gives CDR1 SGHNT, CDR2 YYREEE (reference sequence). The chain's CDR3 is CASSSTGTSRNTWTQYF. DNA of the CDR3: TGTGCCAGCAGCTCGACTGGGACTAGCCGCAATACGTGGACGCAGTATTTT.

The V gene is TRBV27, the J gene TRBJ2-1; tentatively, D is TRBD1 (5 bases). Germline V gene lookup returns CDR1 MNHEY and CDR2 SMNVEV (reference sequence). The V gene lost 3 bases and the J gene lost 4 bases, with 7 bases spanning the gap. This CDR3 region has 13 residues. The DNA of the CDR3 is TGTGCCAGCAGTTTCAACAGGTACAATGAGCAGTTCTTC. Translating gives CASSFNRYNEQFF.

The chain carries TRBV13 and TRBJ2-3; 13 bases line up with TRBD2. Germline V gene data show CDR1 as PRHDT and CDR2 as FYEKMQ (reference sequence). CDR3 size: 18 residues. J lost 0 bases, V lost 3 bases, and 6 bases had no gene match. Here the CDR3 DNA reads TGTGCCAGCAGCTTTATACTAGCGGGGGGGCCTAGCACAGATACGCAGTATTTT. Translated, it gives CASSFILAGGPSTDTQYF.

J is TRBJ2-7 and V is TRBV18; 12 bases align to TRBD1. Germline lookup yields CDR1 KGHSH and CDR2 LQKENI. V lost 6 bases to trimming and J lost 4 bases; unmatched junction nucleotides: 4. The CDR3 runs 14 residues. This chain's CDR3 is CASSRDRGPYEQYF. The CDR3 DNA reads TGTGCCAGCTCTCGGGACAGGGGGCCGTACGAGCAGTACTTC. The variable domain in full, completed from reference TRBV18 and TRBJ2-7, reads NAGVMQNPRHLVRRRGQEARLRCSPMKGHSHVYWYRQLPEEGLKFMVYLQKENIIDESGMPKERFSAEFPKEGPSILRIQQVVRGDSAAYFCASSRDRGPYEQYFGPGTRLTVT.

Only one count was recorded for this clone. The chain uses TRBV12-5 and TRBJ2-7; 10 nucleotides agree with TRBD1. Trimming at V came to 6 bases and at J to 7 bases, leaving 15 bases not matched to a gene. CDR3 length: 16 residues. Germline V lookup: CDR1 LGHNT, CDR2 FRNRAP. CDR3 in amino acids: CASGRELTGGPLEQYF. The CDR3 DNA reads as TGTGCTAGTGGACGGGAATTGACAGGGGGCCCCTTGGAGCAGTACTTC.

V and J are TRBV13 and TRBJ2-7, with TRBD1 as a possible D gene (6 bases). CDR3 length: 14 amino acids. CDR1 and CDR2 from the germline V gene are PRHDT and FYEKMQ (reference sequence). Trimming removed 5 bases at V and 2 bases at J, with 13 bases between. The CDR3 spells CASSLLTGAYEQYF. CDR3 DNA: TGTGCCAGCAGCCTATTGACAGGAGCCTACGAGCAGTACTTC.

The gene calls are TRBV5-5 and TRBJ1-4, with D hard to call. Germline V gene lookup returns CDR1 SGHKS and CDR2 YYEKEE (reference sequence). This CDR3 has 13 amino acids. V was clipped by 0 bases and J by 8 bases, with 8 bases between them. CDR3 in DNA: TGTGCCAGCAGCTTGGCCCCGGGGGAAAAACTGTTTTTT. Translated, it gives CASSLAPGEKLFF.

The rearrangement uses TRBV9 and TRBJ2-7, with 8 bases aligning to TRBD1. The CDR3 spans 15 residues. V shed 0 bases, J shed 3 bases, and the junction held 5 bases outside the gene matches. CDR1 is SGDLS, CDR2 YYNGEE, per germline. CDR3 DNA sequence: TGTGCCAGCAGCGTAGCTGGACAGGGCTACTACGAGCAGTACTTC. Residues: CASSVAGQGYYEQYF.

In DNA, the CDR3 is TGTGCCAGCAGCCAGCCCGCACTAAGCTCCTACGAGCAGTACTTC. Translated: CASSQPALSSYEQYF. The chain uses TRBV7-2 and TRBJ2-7; the D is unclear. The length of the CDR3 is 15 residues. Germline V gene data show CDR1 as SGHTA and CDR2 as FQGNSA. The V gene lost 5 bases and the J gene lost 0 bases, with 14 bases spanning the gap.

V and J are TRBV5-1 and TRBJ2-2; 8 bases line up with TRBD1. This CDR3 has 15 amino acids. V shed 2 bases and J 5 bases; nucleotides not matched to a gene: 5. Germline V lookup: CDR1 SGHRS, CDR2 YFSETQ. CDR3 DNA sequence: TGCGCCAGCAGCTTTACAGGGGGGAAGACCGGGGAGCTGTTTTTT. Encoded protein: CASSFTGGKTGELFF.

The chain employs TRBV7-6 and TRBJ1-3, with TRBD1 as a possible D gene (6 bases). The germline V gene encodes CDR1 SGHVS and CDR2 FNYEAQ. Between the trimmed V and J ends, which lost 1 base and 0 bases, there was a span of 13 bases. There are 17 residues in the CDR3. The CDR3 loop reads CASSLVAGASSGNTIYF. The DNA for the CDR3 is TGTGCCAGCAGCTTAGTGGCAGGGGCGAGCTCTGGAAACACCATATATTTT.

The chain uses TRBV18 and TRBJ2-2; 9 bases match TRBD1. CDR1 is KGHSH and CDR2 is LQKENI in the germline V gene. Germline trimming cut 3 bases from V and 4 bases from J; bases unmatched to any gene: 3. The CDR3 runs 15 residues. CDR3 amino acids: CASSPGTGFTGELFF. The CDR3 coding sequence is TGTGCCAGCTCACCCGGGACAGGGTTCACCGGGGAGCTGTTTTTT.

V is TRBV5-4 and J is TRBJ1-3; possible D gene TRBD1, 6 bases. The CDR3 sequence is 15 residues long. Germline V CDR1 and CDR2: SGHNT, YYREEE (reference sequence). Trimming removed 0 bases from V and 5 bases from J, with 12 bases in between. CDR3 region: CASSLGAGDRNTIYF. The CDR3 nucleotides are TGTGCCAGCAGCTTGGGTGCAGGGGATAGAAACACCATATATTTT.

The chain couples TRBV6-5 to TRBJ1-2; the match to TRBD1 covers 9 bases. CDR1 and CDR2 (germline): MNHEY, SVGAGI. The junction had 10 bases not matched to a gene; V was cut back by 9 bases and J by 8 bases. CDR3 size: 13 residues. CDR3: CASLPGTGRGYTF. In nucleotides, the CDR3 is TGTGCCAGTCTACCGGGGACAGGGCGGGGCTACACCTTC.

The chain couples TRBV7-6 to TRBJ2-7, with D uncertain. Germline V lookup: CDR1 SGHVS, CDR2 FNYEAQ. This CDR3 region has 11 residues. Trimming cost V 5 bases and J 11 bases, with 13 bases left between them. CDR3 region: CASSQSAVEYF. DNA of the CDR3: TGTGCCAGCAGCCAGAGCGCCGTGGAGTACTTC.

The chain links TRBV5-1 to TRBJ1-2; D perhaps matches TRBD1 (5 bases). Germline values: CDR1 SGHRS, CDR2 YFSETQ. This CDR3 comprises 17 residues. V lost 0 bases and J lost 3, with 18 bases in between. CDR3 nucleotide sequence: TGCGCCAGCAGCTTGGCCCTCACGACAGCCGTTGACTATGGCTACACCTTC. Translation: CASSLALTTAVDYGYTF.